This entry concerns a single T cell receptor beta chain. Its target is not known. These data originate in a study of cytomegalovirus exposure and HLA in healthy donors. General study points: Investigators reported 164 TCR beta chains as tied to cytomegalovirus.

Both 60 Vbeta primers and 13 Jbeta primers went into the PCR. Data came from immunoSEQ multiplex PCR; TCRdb stores just in-frame clones and leaves some out. This table has more than 95,000 clones, around four fifths appearing once. V was clipped by 2 bases and J by 4 bases; unmatched bases: 6. The CDR3 is made up of 16 amino acids. Germline values: CDR1 MNHNY, CDR2 SVGAGI (reference sequence). The TCR sequence derives from a young man in good health and CMV-seropositive. Sequences were obtained from PBMCs. The genes are TRBV6-6 and TRBJ2-5; 11 nucleotides align to TRBD2. The CDR3 DNA reads TGTGCCAGCAGTTACGGTATCACTAGCGGGGGAGAGACCCAGTACTTC. This translates into CASSYGITSGGETQYF.